This T cell receptor beta chain was identified in a study of CXCR3-negative and CXCR3-positive naive CD8 T cells. The CDR3 runs to 11 residues. From germline, CDR1 is SQVTM and CDR2 ANQGSEA. Via 5' RACE with UMI labels, TRB cDNA libraries were prepared. Reprocessing the 5' RACE reads, TCRdb reports a single entry for every CDR3 protein and omits DNA. The table for this sample gives 92,000 or so distinct CDR3 sequences. J is TRBJ2-1 and V is TRBV29-1. Sequenced sample: naive CXCR3- CD8+ T cells from blood. Regarding subset: CD45RO-CCR7+CD27+CD95- naive CD8+ T cells lacking CXCR3 (TNR3-). The receptor was isolated from a human donor in good health. Some clones in this sample may be carry-over from other donors' samples. The CDR3 loop reads CSVEGESEQFF.